One sample yielded the 18 T cell receptor beta chains listed below, sequenced in a study of T cell clonality in common variable immunodeficiency. The table came from immunoSEQ multiplex PCR; TCRdb's copy has only in-frame clones and leaves some out. The table lists 40,000 to 45,000 clones, with no singletons. Input material: peripheral blood mononuclear cells. These receptors came from a person aged 18-70 years in good health.

The sample holds many counts of this clone. The CDR3 extends 3 residues past the end of the read, so its final part is completed from the germline J gene. This chain connects TRBV29-1 to TRBJ2-2, with 8 nucleotides matching TRBD1. The germline V gene has CDR1 SQVTM and CDR2 ANQGSEA. The length of the CDR3 is 14 residues. V trimming: 4 bases; J trimming: 1 base; junction bases outside the gene matches: 2. The chain's CDR3 is CSVGTGGNTGELFF. The sequenced CDR3 bases are TGCAGCGTTGGTACAGGGGGGAACACCGGGGAG.

As regards this clone: Sequencing ends 3 residues short of the CDR3 end; the germline J gene provides the rest. This sequence joins TRBV5-1 and TRBJ2-1; possible D gene TRBD2, 5 bases. The CDR3 is made up of 14 amino acids. Germline assignment: CDR1 SGHRS and CDR2 YFSETQ. The ends were cut back, 6 bases at V and 2 bases at J, with 12 bases in the middle. The DNA read from the CDR3 is TGCGCCAGCACCTCTAGCAACACCTACAATGAG. Translating gives CASTSSNTYNE. The whole CDR3 reads CASTSSNTYNEQFF. Variable domain in full (rest from reference TRBV5-1 and TRBJ2-1): KAGVTQTPRYLIKTRGQQVTLSCSPISGHRSVSWYQQTPGQGLQFLFEYFSETQRNKGNFPGRFSGRQFSNSRSEMNVSTLELGDSALYLCASTSSNTYNEQFFGPGTRLTVL.

At least ten counts were recorded for this clone. The read terminates 3 residues before the CDR3 end, so the remaining end is supplied by the germline J gene. This chain connects TRBV19 to TRBJ2-1; tentatively, D is TRBD1 (5 bases). V was pared by 2 bases and J by 4 bases, with 12 bases between. This CDR3 has 15 amino acids. Germline lookup yields CDR1 LNHDA and CDR2 SQIVND (reference sequence). CDR3 sequence: CASSIRGYGYNEQFF. CDR3 bases read: TGTGCCAGTAGTATAAGGGGATATGGGTACAATGAG.

In its sample, this clone was seen many times. The CDR3 sequence: CASSFASGTDTQYF. The sequenced part of the CDR3 DNA is TGTGCCAGCAGCTTTGCTAGCGGAACAGATACG. V gene TRBV6-2 or TRBV6-3 combines with J gene TRBJ2-3; the match to TRBD2 covers 7 bases. The sequenced fragment ends 3 residues before the CDR3 boundary, so the rest is inferred from the germline J gene. V lost 6 bases, J lost 3 bases, and 6 bases stayed unmatched. This CDR3 spans 14 amino acids. Germline loops: CDR1 MNHEY, CDR2 SVGEGT.

This clone was seen a handful of times. The read gets to within 3 residues of the CDR3 end, and the germline J gene fills in the rest. The chain couples TRBV19 to TRBJ2-7; 8 nucleotides match TRBD1. This CDR3 comprises 15 residues. The junction had 10 bases not matched to a gene; V was cut back by 6 bases and J by 3 bases. The germline V gene encodes CDR1 LNHDA and CDR2 SQIVND (reference sequence). This CDR3 is CASRNPVQGDYEQYF. Partial CDR3 DNA: TGTGCCAGTAGGAACCCCGTACAGGGGGACTACGAG.

This clone was counted ten times or more. The sequenced fragment ends 3 residues before the CDR3 boundary, so the rest is inferred from the germline J gene. The chain combines TRBV10-3 with TRBJ2-3, with 9 bases matching TRBD1. V lost 5 bases and J lost 5; bases outside the gene matches: 8. The length of the CDR3 is 15 residues. The germline CDR1 and CDR2 sequences are ENHRY and SYGVKD. The DNA read from the CDR3 is TGTGCCATCAGTCGTCGGGACAGGGAAATAGATACG. Its translation: CAISRRDREIDT. The full CDR3 is CAISRRDREIDTQYF.

This clone has a count of ten or more. The read ends 3 residues before the CDR3 terminus; that terminus is restored from the germline J gene. The gene calls are TRBV6-2 or TRBV6-3 and TRBJ1-1; TRBD1 might be the D (5 bases). CDR3 size: 12 residues. The germline gives CDR1 MNHEY, CDR2 SVGEGT. The sequenced CDR3 bases are TGTGCCAGCAGTTACGTGGGACTAGAA. The encoded protein is CASSYVGLE. The whole CDR3 reads CASSYVGLEAFF.

This clone was seen ten or more times. The read falls 3 residues short of the CDR3 end, and the missing part is taken from the germline J gene. This chain uses TRBV20-1 with TRBJ2-7; 9 nucleotides line up with TRBD2. The CDR3 contains 13 residues. The germline V gene encodes CDR1 DFQATT and CDR2 SNEGSKA (reference sequence). J was trimmed by 2 bases and V by 6 bases; bases with no gene match: 5. The CDR3 DNA, read in part, is TGCAGTGCCAGACTAGCGGAACCCTACGAG. Translated: CSARLAEPYE. The entire CDR3 sequence reads CSARLAEPYEQYF.

There are a few counts of this clone. The CDR3 end is not reached by the read, which stops 3 residues before it; the germline J gene fills it in. The chain couples TRBV19 to TRBJ2-7; 10 bases fit TRBD1. The CDR3 is made up of 14 amino acids. V was pared by 3 bases and J by 6 bases, with 5 bases of the junction left unmatched. Germline assignment: CDR1 LNHDA and CDR2 SQIVND (reference sequence). The CDR3 region is CASSITGTGAEQYF. The covered CDR3 bases are TGTGCCAGTAGTATCACCGGGACAGGGGCCGAG.

This clone came up many times. The read is 3 residues too short to cover the CDR3 end, so that end is filled in from the germline J gene. The chain carries TRBV4-1 and TRBJ2-7, with D perhaps matching TRBD1 (5 bases). Germline V gene lookup returns CDR1 MGHRA and CDR2 YSYEKL. This CDR3 region has 12 residues. Trimming cost V 5 bases and J 6 bases, with 11 bases left between them. This chain's CDR3 is CASSARVGEQYF. The covered CDR3 bases are TGCGCCAGCAGCGCCAGGGTTGGCGAG.

This clone has a count of ten or more. The read finishes 3 residues shy of the CDR3 end, and the germline J gene is used to complete it. The V and J genes are TRBV19 and TRBJ1-1; TRBD1 matches at 7 bases. V trimming: 9 bases; J trimming: 1 base; junction bases outside the gene matches: 5. Germline V gene sequence: CDR1 LNHDA, CDR2 SQIVND (reference sequence). CDR3 size: 13 residues. The covered CDR3 bases are TGTGCCAGCTCAGGGGGGCCGAACACTGAA. This encodes CASSGGPNTE. The entire CDR3 protein reads CASSGGPNTEAFF.

The CDR3 protein is CASSSLYDNEQFF. Partial CDR3 DNA: TGCGCCAGCAGCTCCCTTTATGACAATGAG. The V call is TRBV5-1, the J call TRBJ2-1; unclear D gene. The read gets to within 3 residues of the CDR3 end, and the germline J gene fills in the rest. This CDR3 spans 13 amino acids. Germline CDR1 reads SGHRS; CDR2 reads YFSETQ. Trimming removed 3 bases from V and 5 bases from J, with 9 bases in between.

This clone was recorded at least ten times. The sequence runs out 3 residues before the end of the CDR3; the remainder is reconstructed from the germline J gene. This chain joins TRBV20-1 and TRBJ1-4, with TRBD1 matching 8 bases. Germline V CDR1 and CDR2: DFQATT, SNEGSKA (reference sequence). J gave up 3 bases and V 3 bases, and 6 bases lay outside the gene matches. The CDR3 consists of 15 residues. Incomplete CDR3 DNA: TGCAGTGCTAGGACAGGGGAGGAAGCTAATGAAAAA. Its protein is CSARTGEEANEK. The whole CDR3 protein is CSARTGEEANEKLFF.

This clone was seen ten or more times. Coverage ceases 3 residues before the CDR3 finishes, and the germline J gene fills in the end. V usage is TRBV5-6 and J usage is TRBJ1-2, with 8 positions matching TRBD1. Germline V gene sequence: CDR1 SGHDT, CDR2 YYEEEE. The CDR3 totals 14 residues. CDR3 DNA (partial): TGTGCCAGCAGCACCGACAGGGGTCGAAGCGGC. Protein: CASSTDRGRSG. The complete CDR3 protein is CASSTDRGRSGYTF.

Details on this clone: The read is 3 residues too short to cover the CDR3 end, so that end is filled in from the germline J gene. The chain recombines TRBV18 with TRBJ2-3, with 12 bases lining up with TRBD2. V lost 4 bases, J lost 2 bases, and 4 bases stayed unmatched. The CDR3 has 16 residues. Germline V CDR1 and CDR2: KGHSH, LQKENI. CDR3 residues: CASSLGLAGHTDTQYF. Partial CDR3 DNA: TGTGCCAGCTCACTCGGACTAGCGGGGCACACAGATACG.

This clone was picked up a small number of times. CDR3 sequence reads: CASSETAGDYNDYTF. The sequenced part of the CDR3 DNA is TGTGCCAGCAGTGAAACAGCGGGAGACTACAATGAC. V is TRBV6-1 and J is TRBJ1-2; no definite D call. Read sequence stops 3 residues before the CDR3 end, and the germline J gene provides the missing end. Germline CDR1 MNHNS, CDR2 SASEGT. The CDR3 sequence is 15 residues long.

In its sample, this clone was seen many times. Read sequence stops 3 residues before the CDR3 end, and the germline J gene provides the missing end. The chain links TRBV5-1 to TRBJ2-3; D call uncertain. Trimming left V 0 bases short and J 0 bases short, with 17 bases between. Looked up from germline, CDR1 is SGHRS and CDR2 is YFSETQ. The CDR3 length is 18 residues. CDR3 DNA (partial): TGCGCCAGCAGCTTGGGCACTGCGAAACTTTCTAGCACAGATACG. Protein sequence: CASSLGTAKLSSTDT. The CDR3 as a whole reads CASSLGTAKLSSTDTQYF.

On this clone itself: The sequenced fragment ends 3 residues before the CDR3 boundary, so the rest is inferred from the germline J gene. The rearrangement links TRBV20-1 to TRBJ2-7, with TRBD1 matching over 8 bases. Per the germline V gene, CDR1 is DFQATT and CDR2 is SNEGSKA (reference sequence). The ends lost 6 bases at V and 0 bases at J; junction bases unmatched: 10. The CDR3 covers 15 residues. The CDR3 loop is CSAEYRGESSYEQYF. Partial CDR3 DNA: TGCAGTGCAGAATACAGGGGGGAGAGCTCCTACGAG.